The 17 T cell receptor beta chains given below trace back to one sample, sequenced in a study of blood T cells in healthy people across ages. Sample-barcoded 5' priming and a J-beta primer mix drove a second PCR of roughly 6 to 12 cycles. TCRdb reprocessed the 5' RACE reads via MiXCR and lists one record per CDR3 protein. The sample records hundreds of thousands of distinct CDR3 sequences, roughly 46% being singletons. The sample was blood. The receptor set was obtained from an elderly man in good health.

This chain joins TRBV7-3 and TRBJ1-1; unclear D gene. The germline gives CDR1 SGHTA, CDR2 FQGTGA. The CDR3 has 13 amino acids. V was pared by 0 bases and J by 10 bases, with 12 bases between. The CDR3 region has the DNA TGTGCCAGCAGCTTAACAGGGAGAAGTGCAGCTTTCTTT. It specifies CASSLTGRSAAFF.

The rearrangement joins TRBV7-9 to TRBJ2-3; the match to TRBD2 covers 11 bases. After removal of 4 bases from V and 1 base from J, the junction contained 7 bases not matched to a gene. The germline CDR1 and CDR2 sequences are SEHNR and FQNEAQ (reference sequence). The CDR3 length is 17 residues. The CDR3 sequence is CASSYRTSGLGTDTQYF. CDR3 DNA sequence: TGTGCCAGCAGCTATCGGACTAGCGGGTTAGGCACAGATACGCAGTATTTT. The full variable domain, its missing parts supplied by reference TRBV7-9 and TRBJ2-3, is DTGVSQNPRHKITKRGQNVTFRCDPISEHNRLYWYRQTLGQGPEFLTYFQNEAQLEKSRLLSDRFSAERPKGSFSTLEIQRTEQGDSAMYLCASSYRTSGLGTDTQYFGPGTRLTVL.

The chain has TRBV20-1 and TRBJ2-6; the D gene is possibly TRBD1 (5 bases). Looked up from germline, CDR1 is DFQATT and CDR2 is SNEGSKA (reference sequence). The ends were cut back, 0 bases at V and 2 bases at J, with 11 bases in the middle. The CDR3 is 16 amino acids. The CDR3 here is CSARDVRGPGANVLTF. The CDR3 region has the DNA TGCAGTGCTAGAGATGTAAGGGGCCCTGGGGCCAACGTCCTGACTTTC.

This clonotype was recorded a few times. CDR3 in amino acids: CASSLPGGTGPNDTQYF. CDR3 bases: TGTGCCAGCAGCCTCCCGGGCGGGACAGGGCCCAACGATACGCAGTATTTT. The chain carries TRBV27 and TRBJ2-3; 9 bases match TRBD1. Germline V CDR1 and CDR2: MNHEY, SMNVEV (reference sequence). This CDR3 region has 17 residues. With 6 bases clipped from V and 6 bases from J, the junction kept 16 bases outside the gene matches.

The chain uses TRBV7-2 and TRBJ1-6, with D unresolved. CDR3 length equals 13 residues. Trimming took 5 bases from V and 8 from J, leaving 10 bases between them. The germline CDR1 and CDR2 sequences are SGHTA and FQGNSA. CDR3 nucleotide sequence: TGTGCCAGCAGCGTGGCAGCGGATTCACCCCTCCACTTT. Encoded protein: CASSVAADSPLHF.

The chain joins TRBV15 to TRBJ1-2, with 8 bases identical to TRBD1. The germline V gene has CDR1 LNHNV and CDR2 YYDKDF (reference sequence). The CDR3 covers 14 residues. Trimming took 1 base from V and 2 from J; bases not matched to a gene: 0. CDR3 amino acids: CATSRAGGNYGYTF. The CDR3 coding sequence is TGTGCCACCAGCAGAGCAGGGGGCAACTATGGCTACACCTTC. The whole variable domain, filled in from reference TRBV15 and TRBJ1-2, reads DAMVIQNPRYQVTQFGKPVTLSCSQTLNHNVMYWYQQKSSQAPKLLFHYYDKDFNNEADTPDNFQSRRPNTSFCFLDIRSPGLGDTAMYLCATSRAGGNYGYTFGSGTRLTVV.

On this clonotype itself: A read error may explain this, as a much larger clone is one base away. The chain recombines TRBV5-1 with TRBJ1-2; the D is unclear. The CDR3 length is 13 residues. Trimming pared 0 bases from V and 8 bases from J, leaving 11 bases between. The germline gives CDR1 SGHRS, CDR2 YFSETQ. The CDR3 reads CASSLVSREGYTF. The DNA for the CDR3 is TGCGCCAGCAGCTTGGTGAGCCGAGAGGGCTACACCTTC.

This chain joins TRBV20-1 and TRBJ2-7; TRBD2 matches at 12 bases. J gave up 4 bases and V 0 bases, and 7 bases lay outside the gene matches. Germline values: CDR1 DFQATT, CDR2 SNEGSKA (reference sequence). This CDR3 has 16 amino acids. This CDR3 reads CSARDKTSGRLYEQYF. Here the CDR3 DNA reads TGCAGTGCTAGAGATAAGACTAGCGGGAGATTGTACGAGCAGTACTTC.

This clonotype occurred many times. The chain uses TRBV7-2 and TRBJ2-3; D call uncertain. V gave up 5 bases and J gave up 2 bases, with 14 bases separating them. The CDR3 runs to 15 residues. From germline, CDR1 is SGHTA and CDR2 FQGNSA. CDR3: CASSPRRIYTDTQYF. CDR3 bases: TGTGCCAGCAGCCCGCGACGGATATACACAGATACGCAGTATTTT.

This clonotype was seen only a few times. The chain combines TRBV20-1 with TRBJ2-1, with a weak D call TRBD2 (5 bases). This CDR3 comprises 14 residues. Germline V lookup: CDR1 DFQATT, CDR2 SNEGSKA (reference sequence). Trimming left V 0 bases short and J 7 bases short, with 13 bases between. The CDR3 is CSARDPNSVNEQFF. CDR3 in DNA: TGCAGTGCTAGAGACCCGAATAGCGTGAATGAGCAGTTCTTC.

The chain recombines TRBV27 with TRBJ1-1, with D possibly matching TRBD1 (6 bases). Trimming removed 7 bases at V and 1 base at J, with 13 bases between. Germline CDR1 is MNHEY and CDR2 is SMNVEV (reference sequence). The CDR3 loop spans 14 amino acids. CDR3 in amino acids: CASMLSGANTEAFF. CDR3 coding DNA: TGTGCCAGCATGCTCTCAGGGGCGAACACTGAAGCTTTCTTT.

The V and J genes are TRBV28 and TRBJ1-2, with unresolved D. V gave up 2 bases and J gave up 6 bases, with 10 bases separating them. Looked up from germline, CDR1 is MDHEN and CDR2 is SYDVKM. The CDR3 covers 13 residues. CDR3 residues: CASSLQPEDGYTF. The DNA of the CDR3 is TGTGCCAGCAGTTTACAACCAGAAGATGGCTACACCTTC.

The rearrangement uses TRBV20-1 and TRBJ2-7, with 12 bases identical to TRBD2. Germline V gene sequence: CDR1 DFQATT, CDR2 SNEGSKA (reference sequence). CDR3 length: 16 amino acids. With 3 bases clipped from V and 4 bases from J, the junction kept 10 bases outside the gene matches. This CDR3 reads CSARGRKTSGRYEQYF. Written as DNA, the CDR3 is TGCAGTGCTAGGGGACGCAAGACTAGCGGGAGATACGAGCAGTACTTC.

This chain links TRBV9 with TRBJ2-7; D might be TRBD2 (6 bases). This CDR3 is 15 amino acids long. Trimming shortened V by 4 bases and J by 4 bases, and 18 bases separated the two germline ends. Germline V gene data show CDR1 as SGDLS and CDR2 as YYNGEE. The CDR3 DNA follows: TGTGCCAGCAGCCCCCGGGACTCCCGGGGATACGAGCAGTACTTC. Its protein product is CASSPRDSRGYEQYF. The full variable domain, completed using reference TRBV9 and TRBJ2-7, is DSGVTQTPKHLITATGQRVTLRCSPRSGDLSVYWYQQSLDQGLQFLIQYYNGEERAKGNILERFSAQQFPDLHSELNLSSLELGDSALYFCASSPRDSRGYEQYFGPGTRLTVT.

V gene TRBV7-2 combines with J gene TRBJ1-4; D might be TRBD1 (5 bases). The CDR3 covers 16 residues. Trimming removed 5 bases from V and 0 bases from J, with 13 bases in between. The germline V gene has CDR1 SGHTA and CDR2 FQGNSA. CDR3 DNA: TGTGCCAGCAGCCCCTACCCGGGACCAACTAATGAAAAACTGTTTTTT. The encoded protein is CASSPYPGPTNEKLFF.

This clonotype has more than one count but fewer than ten. The chain carries TRBV5-1 and TRBJ2-1; the D gene is possibly TRBD2 (6 bases). This CDR3 is 13 amino acids long. CDR1 and CDR2 (germline): SGHRS, YFSETQ. V dropped 0 bases and J dropped 10 bases, with 11 bases sitting between them. The CDR3 nucleotides are TGCGCCAGCAGCTTGGGGGAGGAAAGGGAGCAGTTCTTC. Its translation is CASSLGEEREQFF.

This chain joins TRBV24-1 and TRBJ1-5; TRBD1 is a possible D gene (5 bases). The CDR3 totals 13 residues. Germline V lookup: CDR1 KGHDR, CDR2 SFDVKD. Trimming cost V 9 bases and J 4 bases, with 12 bases left between them. CDR3 sequence: CATGGDWNQPQHF. In nucleotides, the CDR3 is TGTGCCACCGGGGGGGACTGGAATCAGCCCCAGCATTTT.